The TCR beta chain described here comes from a study of T cell changes during pregnancy in multiple sclerosis. Libraries were prepared by immunoSEQ multiplex PCR; TCRdb keeps only in-frame clonotypes and omits some of them. Here the sample spans about 55,000 clones, roughly 93% being singletons. V lost 6 bases to trimming and J lost 0 bases, with 15 bases between them. CDR3 length equals 16 residues. Germline CDR1 reads ENHRY; CDR2 reads SYGVKD. This receptor was identified in a female donor with multiple sclerosis, enrolled in a pregnancy study. V usage is TRBV10-3 and J usage is TRBJ1-3; D gene ambiguous. The sequenced sample was CD8+ T cells from peripheral blood mononuclear cells, obtained in the second trimester of pregnancy. CDR3 loop: CAISLDGVDSGNTIYF. In DNA form, the CDR3 reads TGTGCCATCAGCCTAGACGGGGTAGACTCTGGAAACACCATATATTTT.